This T cell receptor (beta chain) was profiled in a study of Ad26.COV2.S vaccination and SARS-CoV-2 variants (dated by TCRdb to about 2021). For the wider study: Donors in the vaccine arm were drawn from COV1001, a multicentre, randomized, double-blind, placebo-controlled phase I-IIa trial testing Ad26.COV2.S in healthy adults. Ad26.COV2.S was administered intramuscularly at 5 x 10^10 or 1 x 10^11 viral particles, either as a single shot or as two shots given 56 days apart. TCRbeta repertoire sequencing served as the tool for gauging how specific and how broad the SARS-CoV-2-reactive T cell receptors were following Ad26.COV2.S vaccination. A total of around 32 samples were included in the TCR-sequenced set, comprising 19 Ad26.COV2.S vaccine recipients, 5 placebo recipients and 8 SARS-CoV-2 convalescent individuals. Participants in the trial were split at random into five groups of five each, receiving low-dose or high-dose Ad26.COV2.S once or twice, or else placebo on both occasions. Investigators did not know the trial group allocation while performing experiments and assessing outcomes. The paper as a whole reports these results and caveats: The study was not powered to compare responses between vaccine doses or regimens. Ad26.COV2.S recipients had higher spike-specific TCR breadth than placebo recipients (P = 0.0014). It was noted by the authors that total T cell responses may have been underestimated by the TCR breadth and depth analyses. Vaccine and placebo recipients had comparable non-spike TCR breadth, which fits with the vaccine containing only spike. After vaccination, spike-specific CD8+ and CD4+ T cell responses were reported to show substantial breadth.

The treatment or condition label, as the study defines it: 15 to 20 received Ad26.COV2.S at low or high dose, single or two shots; a few received placebo; per-sample allocation not given. Repertoires of vaccine and placebo recipients were sequenced from samples collected on day 63 after the first injection. Cohort 1b enrolled 25 to 30 adults aged 18-55 years at a single site in Boston, USA, between 29 July and 7 August 2020. Ad26.COV2.S consisted of a replication-incompetent adenovirus type 26 vector by which a prefusion-stabilized SARS-CoV-2 spike protein from the original Wuhan strain was expressed. In regard to this clone: There is no known antigen for this receptor. Base quality data are lacking; no much larger clone is found one base away.

The immunoSEQ Assay was used to sequence TCRbeta CDR3 regions. After extraction, genomic DNA underwent amplification by bias-controlled multiplex PCR, followed by high-throughput sequencing. On the study's bioinformatics: To quantify the absolute abundance of every unique TCRbeta CDR3 region, sequences were collapsed and filtered. T cell fraction was estimated by normalizing TCRbeta template counts to usable DNA, with usable DNA measured through amplification of reference genes found in all nucleated cells. Repertoire TCRs were annotated as SARS-CoV-2-specific by exact matching of V gene, CDR3 amino acid sequence and J gene to a known reactive TCR set. The reference SARS-CoV-2 TCR set was derived from MIRA and filtered for enrichment in COVID-19-positive ImmuneCODE repertoires, a step that removed public or cross-reactive TCRs. Drawing on the MIRA antigens, annotated TCRs were analysed further at the level of specific ORF or position within ORF. Depth was the summed frequency of annotated unique rearrangements, while breadth was defined as annotated unique rearrangements over total unique productive rearrangements. TCR breadth was compared between groups using two-sided Wilcoxon rank-sum tests. The source is immuneACCESS, and TCRdb retained only in-frame sequences with V and J called. Part of the clones is not carried over; for the studies checked, unresolved V genes explain less than half of this, and the remainder is unexplained. Clone size and the V and J calls come from that table; the DNA yielded D and trimming. The sample records around 310,000 clones, almost 90% of which are singletons. The ten largest clonotypes hold over 5% of the sample.

Measured from the cysteine to the phenylalanine, the CDR3 is 16 residues long. Here the CDR3 DNA is all that survives: 48 bases in frame from base 1. CDR1 and CDR2 are read off the germline V gene as SGHTS and YDEGEE. The junction shows trimming of 0 bases on V and 1 base on J, plus 13 bases between the germline ends. This chain is built from TRBV5-8 and TRBJ1-1; the D gene remains uncertain. This specimen consisted of peripheral blood, obtained in a trial of Ad26.COV2.S vaccine versus placebo. This receptor was identified in a person between 18 and 59 years old who received the Ad26.COV2.S COVID-19 vaccine or a placebo. The CDR3 region reads CASSLVFGTKNTEAFF. The DNA sequence reads TGTGCCAGCAGCTTGGTATTTGGCACCAAGAACACTGAAGCTTTCTTT.